This T cell receptor beta chain was profiled in a study of blood T cell repertoires in COVID-19. Study-level background: COVID-19 samples collected from the United States, Italy and Spain covered acute and convalescent phases.

The data were produced by immunoSEQ multiplex PCR, yet TCRdb's version contains in-frame clones alone and is incomplete. The sample includes more than 300,000 clones, more than 85% of them seen just once. This sequence was found in a woman in her 30s who had been exposed to COVID-19. Material: PBMCs or T cells enriched from blood (not recorded which).

CDR3 in DNA: TGTGCCAGTAGTAGGACAGTTACTAACTATGGCTACACCTTC. It is translated as CASSRTVTNYGYTF. This chain connects TRBV19 to TRBJ1-2, with D possibly being TRBD1 (6 bases). The CDR3 spans 14 residues. V lost 4 bases, J lost 0 bases, and 9 bases lay in between. Germline assignment: CDR1 LNHDA and CDR2 SQIVND (reference sequence).